The clone carrying this TCR beta chain was observed once. This sample was taken from a study of technical replicates of blood from a handful of donors. Trimming pared 0 bases from V and 5 bases from J, leaving 5 bases between. Germline lookup yields CDR1 ENHRY and CDR2 SYGVKD. This CDR3 has 13 residues. Using immunoSEQ multiplex PCR, the repertoire was profiled, and TCRdb retains in-frame clones only, with some absent. This table has about 56,000 clones, just over 90% appearing once. Input material: PBMCs. The gene calls are TRBV10-3 and TRBJ1-5; D gene uncertain. The TCR comes from a human donor in good health. Some clones in this sample may be carry-over from other donors' samples. CDR3 in amino acids: CAISESPDQPQHF. In DNA, the CDR3 is TGTGCCATCAGTGAGTCCCCCGATCAGCCCCAGCATTTT.